This entry is about one T cell receptor (beta chain). The assay was immunoSEQ multiplex PCR, and TCRdb's table has in-frame clones only and misses some. This sample has approximately 100,000 clones, with around 90% found just once. This entry belongs to a study of blood T cell repertoires in COVID-19. Between the trimmed V and J ends, which lost 3 bases and 6 bases, there was a span of 17 bases. The CDR3 consists of 15 residues. Per the germline V gene, CDR1 is SGDLS and CDR2 is YYNGEE. What was sequenced was peripheral blood. The TCR originated in a human donor in a cohort sampled during active COVID-19. The chain employs TRBV9 and TRBJ2-3; D uncertain. CDR3 residues: CASSERLVSGDTQYF. CDR3 nucleotide sequence: TGTGCCAGCAGCGAGCGACTGGTATCTGGGGATACGCAGTATTTT. The variable domain in full, completed from reference TRBV9 and TRBJ2-3, reads DSGVTQTPKHLITATGQRVTLRCSPRSGDLSVYWYQQSLDQGLQFLIQYYNGEERAKGNILERFSAQQFPDLHSELNLSSLELGDSALYFCASSERLVSGDTQYFGPGTRLTVL.